The rows below give T cell receptor beta chains drawn from one sample of a study of identical twins' blood T cells. TCRdb processed the 5' RACE reads anew with MiXCR; each CDR3 protein has one entry. Among hundreds of thousands of distinct CDR3 sequences listed, around 30% were seen once. Input material: PBMCs. The receptor source for this set is a woman aged 18 to 55 in good health. Each CDR3 is given with its conserved first and last residue. Rows give clone size only sometimes, using once, few, many, or a class for an expanded clone.

j_gene	abundance	v_gene	CDR3aa
TRBJ1-1	few	TRBV12-5	CASGSGRSTEAFF
TRBJ1-1	.	TRBV15	CATRGITEAFF
TRBJ1-2	.	TRBV29-1	CSVLRGNYGYTF
TRBJ2-7	.	TRBV2	CATMWSAPGEQYF
TRBJ2-1	.	TRBV29-1	CSVDGWSRGINEQFF
TRBJ1-1	.	TRBV5-1	CASSLGQAGNMNTEAFF
TRBJ1-3	.	TRBV7-2	CASSSQGTGVSGNTIYF
TRBJ1-3	.	TRBV9	CASSGSGESIYF
TRBJ1-6	many	TRBV11-2	CASSLDLNSPLHF
TRBJ2-4	few	TRBV4-3	CASSPGTRAIQYF
TRBJ2-3	.	TRBV6-5	CASSYSSGSTDTQYF
TRBJ2-3	few	TRBV29-1	CSVESAAGGPADTQYF
TRBJ1-2	many	TRBV9	CASSVRGGSNYGYTF
TRBJ1-1	.	TRBV20-1	CSARDPVGTGTEAFF
TRBJ2-7	.	TRBV12-3/TRBV12-4	CASSLGQGLDEQYF
TRBJ2-3	many	TRBV10-3	CAISSAGTGASDTQYF